The next 10 T cell receptor beta chains were all read from a single sample in a study of cytomegalovirus exposure and HLA in healthy donors. Primers for the PCR totalled 60 Vbeta and 13 Jbeta. The table came from immunoSEQ multiplex PCR; TCRdb's copy has only in-frame clones and leaves some out. The table lists around 200,000 clones, 75% to 90% of them singletons. The sequenced sample was PBMCs. These receptors were taken from a woman in her twenties or thirties in good health and CMV-seronegative.

The CDR3 loop reads CASRPSGHTYNEQFF. The DNA of the CDR3 is TGTGCCAGCAGGCCTAGCGGGCACACCTACAATGAGCAGTTCTTC. The chain has TRBV6-6 and TRBJ2-1; 8 positions match TRBD2. This CDR3 contains 15 residues. The germline CDR1 and CDR2 sequences are MNHNY and SVGAGI (reference sequence). The ends lost 6 bases at V and 2 bases at J; junction bases unmatched: 6.

The genes are TRBV5-1 and TRBJ1-1; D gene uncertain. Per the germline V gene, CDR1 is SGHRS and CDR2 is YFSETQ. CDR3 length: 14 amino acids. Between the trimmed V and J ends, which lost 5 bases and 1 base, there was a span of 12 bases. The chain's CDR3 is CASRMAAENTEAFF. The CDR3 DNA is TGCGCCAGCAGGATGGCCGCGGAGAACACTGAAGCTTTCTTT.

The chain is built from TRBV2 and TRBJ2-7; TRBD2 matches at 8 bases. This CDR3 contains 15 residues. CDR1 SNHLY and CDR2 FYNNEI come from the germline V gene. Trimming removed 2 bases from V and 6 bases from J; junction bases left unmatched: 9. CDR3 protein: CASSESGAGVIEQYF. CDR3 bases: TGTGCCAGCAGTGAATCGGGAGCGGGAGTAATCGAGCAGTACTTC. Based on the CDR3 plus reference TRBV2 and TRBJ2-7, the full variable domain is EPEVTQTPSHQVTQMGQEVILRCVPISNHLYFYWYRQILGQKVEFLVSFYNNEISEKSEIFDDQFSVERPDGSNFTLKIRSTKLEDSAMYFCASSESGAGVIEQYFGPGTRLTVT.

Concerning this clone: One end of the junction is discordant with germline, which a read error may explain. V and J are TRBV7-7 and TRBJ2-5, with D uncertain. The CDR3 has 14 residues. From germline, CDR1 is SSHAT and CDR2 FNYEAQ (reference sequence). CDR3 nucleotide sequence: TGTGCTAGCAGCTTGGATGGAGCCTACTACCAGCCGTACTTC. This sequence encodes CASSLDGAYYQPYF.

This chain links TRBV25-1 with TRBJ2-2; tentatively, D is TRBD1 (6 bases). CDR1 and CDR2 (germline): MGHDK, SYGVNS. V was clipped by 1 base and J by 1 base, with 13 bases between them. The CDR3 loop spans 17 amino acids. The CDR3 DNA reads TGTGCCAGCAGTGAATTATCGCCGGGACAGAACACCGGGGAGCTGTTTTTT. It translates to CASSELSPGQNTGELFF.

A single count supports this clone. The rearrangement links TRBV25-1 to TRBJ2-1, with D perhaps TRBD2 (5 bases). CDR1 MGHDK and CDR2 SYGVNS come from the germline V gene. With 4 bases removed from V and 0 bases from J, the gap between germline ends came to 10 bases. The CDR3 loop spans 15 amino acids. CDR3 in amino acids: CASSGLASSYNEQFF. DNA for the CDR3: TGTGCCAGCAGTGGCCTAGCAAGCTCCTACAATGAGCAGTTCTTC.

The V and J genes are TRBV5-1 and TRBJ2-3; 13 bases fit TRBD2. Germline values: CDR1 SGHRS, CDR2 YFSETQ. The junction had 5 bases not matched to a gene; V was cut back by 4 bases and J by 0 bases. The CDR3 has 17 residues. DNA of the CDR3: TGCGCCAGCAGCCCCGGGACTAGCGGGACTAGCACAGATACGCAGTATTTT. Translated, it gives CASSPGTSGTSTDTQYF.

The genes are TRBV6-6 and TRBJ1-1; 9 positions agree with TRBD1. The CDR3 sequence is 14 residues long. The junction had 11 bases not matched to a gene; V was cut back by 10 bases and J by 5 bases. Germline V CDR1 and CDR2: MNHNY, SVGAGI (reference sequence). The CDR3 is CATWVDRGGTEAFF. CDR3 nucleotide sequence: TGTGCCACTTGGGTGGACAGGGGTGGAACTGAAGCTTTCTTT.

The J gene is TRBJ2-4, the V gene TRBV7-9; a weak D match, TRBD1 (5 bases). Between the trimmed V and J ends, which lost 5 bases and 8 bases, there was a span of 16 bases. This CDR3 contains 14 residues. Germline CDR1 reads SEHNR; CDR2 reads FQNEAQ (reference sequence). For the CDR3, the DNA is TGTGCCAGCAGCCCCACCGCCAGGGTGGACATTCAGTACTTC. Translating it yields CASSPTARVDIQYF. The full variable domain, in which reference TRBV7-9 and TRBJ2-4 provide the parts outside the CDR3, is DTGVSQNPRHKITKRGQNVTFRCDPISEHNRLYWYRQTLGQGPEFLTYFQNEAQLEKSRLLSDRFSAERPKGSFSTLEIQRTEQGDSAMYLCASSPTARVDIQYFGAGTRLSVL.

The chain employs TRBV5-1 and TRBJ2-6; a weak D match, TRBD2 (5 bases). CDR3 length: 15 residues. Trimming removed 7 bases from V and 3 bases from J, with 14 bases in between. From germline, CDR1 is SGHRS and CDR2 YFSETQ. CDR3 in DNA: TGCGCCAGCGAGTTGGGGAGTAGTGGGGCCAACGTCCTGACTTTC. Residues: CASELGSSGANVLTF.